The rows below give T cell receptor beta chains drawn from one sample of a study of identical twins. TCRdb recomputed calls from the 5' RACE reads with MiXCR, one row per CDR3 protein. This table holds hundreds of thousands of distinct CDR3 sequences, 8.5% to 9.5% found once. In addition, the sample was reused for a study of yellow fever vaccine responses in identical twins.

The specimen sequenced was PBMCs. The receptors come from a woman under 30 in good health. The CDR3 runs from the conserved cysteine through the conserved F or W. Size is omitted from some rows. Given values are once, few, many or a class for expanded clones.

v_gene: TRBV21-1; j_gene: TRBJ2-1; abundance: many; CDR3aa: CASSKARGFRGNEQFF
v_gene: TRBV11-2; j_gene: TRBJ2-1; abundance: few; CDR3aa: CASSSSAAGREQFF
v_gene: TRBV15; j_gene: TRBJ2-3; abundance: few; CDR3aa: CATSSRTGVSADTQYF
v_gene: TRBV20-1; j_gene: TRBJ2-2; abundance: -; CDR3aa: CSALTSPGRINTGELFF
v_gene: TRBV5-1; j_gene: TRBJ2-5; abundance: -; CDR3aa: CASKLEDQPQETQYF
v_gene: TRBV6-2/TRBV6-3; j_gene: TRBJ1-1; abundance: few; CDR3aa: CASNGQDTEAFF
v_gene: TRBV20-1; j_gene: TRBJ2-3; abundance: -; CDR3aa: CSATRTEGDTQYF
v_gene: TRBV11-2; j_gene: TRBJ2-7; abundance: many; CDR3aa: CASSRGADIYEQYF
v_gene: TRBV15; j_gene: TRBJ2-1; abundance: many; CDR3aa: CATSRTLPDTAWDEQFF
v_gene: TRBV7-2; j_gene: TRBJ2-3; abundance: -; CDR3aa: CASRVSGGSTDTQYF
v_gene: TRBV12-3/TRBV12-4; j_gene: TRBJ2-5; abundance: few; CDR3aa: CASSSPAGAKETQYF
v_gene: TRBV12-3/TRBV12-4; j_gene: TRBJ2-4; abundance: many; CDR3aa: CASSFFGQTKNIQYF
v_gene: TRBV20-1; j_gene: TRBJ2-1; abundance: few; CDR3aa: CSAPDRVARSSYNEQFF
v_gene: TRBV12-3/TRBV12-4; j_gene: TRBJ2-3; abundance: many; CDR3aa: CASSSFGQARTDTQYF
v_gene: TRBV30; j_gene: TRBJ2-5; abundance: -; CDR3aa: CACTGLETQYF
v_gene: TRBV7-9; j_gene: TRBJ2-7; abundance: few; CDR3aa: CASSSKRDSLLSYEQYF
v_gene: TRBV12-3/TRBV12-4; j_gene: TRBJ2-7; abundance: -; CDR3aa: CASSLNRGRFPSYEQYF
v_gene: TRBV6-2/TRBV6-3; j_gene: TRBJ2-4; abundance: few; CDR3aa: CASSYGTGKNIQYF
v_gene: TRBV7-2; j_gene: TRBJ2-2; abundance: -; CDR3aa: CASSFKTGYTGELFF
v_gene: TRBV19; j_gene: TRBJ1-4; abundance: few; CDR3aa: CASRMGDSTNEKLFF